This is a list of T cell receptor beta chains from one sample in a study of cytomegalovirus exposure and HLA in healthy donors. Produced via immunoSEQ multiplex PCR; TCRdb's table is partial and in-frame only. The repertoire holds about 130,000 clones, with roughly 95% as singletons. Source material: PBMCs. The receptors were gathered from a man between 18 and 35 years old in good health and CMV-seronegative. CDR3s include the opening cysteine and the closing phenylalanine or tryptophan. The order of the fields is D gene, V gene, clone size, J gene, CDR3 DNA, CDR3 protein. D genes are given only for firm matches. Not all rows give a size; the values are once, few, many and, for expanded clones, a class.

D gene: NA
V gene: TRBV6-5
clone size: once
J gene: TRBJ2-6
CDR3 DNA: TGTGCCAGCAGTTACTTCTCCGGGGCCAACGTCCTGACTTTC
CDR3 protein: CASSYFSGANVLTF

D gene: TRBD1
V gene: TRBV4-1
clone size: NA
J gene: TRBJ2-6
CDR3 DNA: TGCGCCAGCAGCCAAGAGGGACAGGGGGCCTATGGGGCCAACGTCCTGACTTTC
CDR3 protein: CASSQEGQGAYGANVLTF

D gene: NA
V gene: TRBV5-1
clone size: NA
J gene: TRBJ1-1
CDR3 DNA: TGCGCCAGCAGCAACGGGGAATACACTGAAGCTTTCTTT
CDR3 protein: CASSNGEYTEAFF

D gene: NA
V gene: TRBV6-1
clone size: few
J gene: TRBJ1-3
CDR3 DNA: TGTGCCAGCAGTGAAGAACCCAGCTCTGGAAACACCATATATTTT
CDR3 protein: CASSEEPSSGNTIYF

D gene: NA
V gene: TRBV19
clone size: NA
J gene: TRBJ1-5
CDR3 DNA: TGTGCCAGTGGTACTGTGGCTGGCCAGCCCCAGCATTTT
CDR3 protein: CASGTVAGQPQHF

D gene: TRBD1
V gene: TRBV6-5
clone size: NA
J gene: TRBJ2-2
CDR3 DNA: TGTGCCAGCACCGGACAGGGGACCGGGGAGCTGTTTTTT
CDR3 protein: CASTGQGTGELFF

D gene: NA
V gene: TRBV6-5
clone size: NA
J gene: TRBJ1-1
CDR3 DNA: TGTGCCAGCAGTTACTCCAGGGGCACTGAAGCTTTCTTT
CDR3 protein: CASSYSRGTEAFF

D gene: NA
V gene: TRBV20-1
clone size: NA
J gene: TRBJ2-3
CDR3 DNA: TGCAGTGCAATAGAAGCAGATACGCAGTATTTT
CDR3 protein: CSAIEADTQYF

D gene: TRBD2
V gene: TRBV29-1
clone size: NA
J gene: TRBJ2-2
CDR3 DNA: TGCAGCGTTGAGAGCACGGGGGGGCACGGGGAGCTGTTTTTT
CDR3 protein: CSVESTGGHGELFF

D gene: NA
V gene: TRBV19
clone size: NA
J gene: TRBJ2-1
CDR3 DNA: TGTGCCAGTAGTATAGATGGCGGGGTCTACAATGAGCAGTTCTTC
CDR3 protein: CASSIDGGVYNEQFF

D gene: TRBD1
V gene: TRBV7-9
clone size: NA
J gene: TRBJ2-7
CDR3 DNA: TGTGCCAGCAGCACCGACAGGGTTAGCTCCTACGAGCAGTACTTC
CDR3 protein: CASSTDRVSSYEQYF

D gene: NA
V gene: TRBV6-5
clone size: NA
J gene: TRBJ1-4
CDR3 DNA: TGTGCCAGCGGGCCGCATAATGAAAAACTGTTTTTT
CDR3 protein: CASGPHNEKLFF

D gene: TRBD1
V gene: TRBV5-1
clone size: once
J gene: TRBJ1-1
CDR3 DNA: TGCGCCAGCAGACTGACAGGGGAGGTTGAAGCTTTCTTT
CDR3 protein: CASRLTGEVEAFF

D gene: TRBD1
V gene: TRBV28
clone size: NA
J gene: TRBJ2-7
CDR3 DNA: TGTGCCACCCTCACCGGACAGGGCGCCTACGAGCAGTACTTC
CDR3 protein: CATLTGQGAYEQYF

D gene: NA
V gene: TRBV9
clone size: NA
J gene: TRBJ1-1
CDR3 DNA: TGTGCCAGCAGCGGGGGACTTGCGGGGTCTGAAGCTTTCTTT
CDR3 protein: CASSGGLAGSEAFF

D gene: NA
V gene: TRBV9
clone size: NA
J gene: TRBJ1-2
CDR3 DNA: TGTGCCAGCAGCGTAGCAAAGGAGGACCACGGCTACACCTTC
CDR3 protein: CASSVAKEDHGYTF

D gene: NA
V gene: TRBV12-5
clone size: NA
J gene: TRBJ1-2
CDR3 DNA: TGTGCTAGTGGTCTGTGGCAGGGCATGAACTATGGCTACACCTTC
CDR3 protein: CASGLWQGMNYGYTF

D gene: NA
V gene: TRBV28
clone size: NA
J gene: TRBJ1-1
CDR3 DNA: TGTGCCAGCAGCCGGGGGTCTGAAGCTTTCTTT
CDR3 protein: CASSRGSEAFF

D gene: NA
V gene: TRBV7-9
clone size: NA
J gene: TRBJ2-7
CDR3 DNA: TGTGCCAGCAGCTCGTTCCCCTACGAGCAGTACTTC
CDR3 protein: CASSSFPYEQYF

D gene: NA
V gene: TRBV6-6
clone size: once
J gene: TRBJ1-4
CDR3 DNA: TGTGCCAGCAGTATACAGGGTCCACCTAATGAAAAACTGTTTTTT
CDR3 protein: CASSIQGPPNEKLFF

D gene: NA
V gene: TRBV28
clone size: once
J gene: TRBJ2-7
CDR3 DNA: TGTGCCAGCAGTACCCGACAGAGCTCCTACGAGCAGTACTTC
CDR3 protein: CASSTRQSSYEQYF

D gene: NA
V gene: TRBV30
clone size: NA
J gene: TRBJ2-2
CDR3 DNA: TGTGCCTGGAGTGTATTTAGCGGGGAGCTGTTTTTT
CDR3 protein: CAWSVFSGELFF

D gene: TRBD1
V gene: TRBV6-6
clone size: NA
J gene: TRBJ2-7
CDR3 DNA: TGTGCCAGCAGTTCCACGAGGACAGGGGTGGACGAGCAGTACTTC
CDR3 protein: CASSSTRTGVDEQYF

D gene: TRBD2
V gene: TRBV30
clone size: once
J gene: TRBJ2-1
CDR3 DNA: TGTGCCTGCGAGGCGGGACTAGCGGGAGTGGGGCAGTTCTTC
CDR3 protein: CACEAGLAGVGQFF

D gene: NA
V gene: TRBV5-1
clone size: NA
J gene: TRBJ1-4
CDR3 DNA: TGCGCCAGCAGCCCAGGGATAACTAATGAAAAACTGTTTTTT
CDR3 protein: CASSPGITNEKLFF

D gene: NA
V gene: TRBV5-1
clone size: NA
J gene: TRBJ2-7
CDR3 DNA: TGCGCCAGCAGCCCCGAGGGGGCCTACGAGCAGTACTTC
CDR3 protein: CASSPEGAYEQYF

D gene: NA
V gene: TRBV2
clone size: once
J gene: TRBJ2-3
CDR3 DNA: TGTGCCAGCAGTCTAAGTGGAGTCACAGATACGCAGTATTTT
CDR3 protein: CASSLSGVTDTQYF

D gene: TRBD1
V gene: TRBV19
clone size: NA
J gene: TRBJ2-5
CDR3 DNA: TGTGCCAGTAGTGTTACTGACAGGGCCCCTGATGGGACCCAAGAGACCCAGTACTTC
CDR3 protein: CASSVTDRAPDGTQETQYF

D gene: NA
V gene: TRBV6-5
clone size: NA
J gene: TRBJ2-2
CDR3 DNA: TGTGCCAGCAGTGTGACTAGGCCTACCGGGGAGCTGTTTTTT
CDR3 protein: CASSVTRPTGELFF

D gene: TRBD1
V gene: TRBV7-2
clone size: NA
J gene: TRBJ1-1
CDR3 DNA: TGTGCCAGCAGCTTCGACGGACAGGGGAAAGCTTTCTTT
CDR3 protein: CASSFDGQGKAFF

D gene: NA
V gene: TRBV18
clone size: NA
J gene: TRBJ1-5
CDR3 DNA: TGTGCCAGCTCACCAGGGCCCACTCTTTATAATAGCAATCAGCCCCAGCATTTT
CDR3 protein: CASSPGPTLYNSNQPQHF

D gene: TRBD1
V gene: TRBV27
clone size: NA
J gene: TRBJ1-2
CDR3 DNA: TGTGCCAGCAGTCCAGGGGGCCGGAACTATGGCTACACCTTC
CDR3 protein: CASSPGGRNYGYTF

D gene: TRBD1
V gene: TRBV4-1
clone size: NA
J gene: TRBJ2-5
CDR3 DNA: TGCGCCAGCAGCCCCTGGGGACAGGGGAACCAGGTCCAGTACTTC
CDR3 protein: CASSPWGQGNQVQYF

D gene: NA
V gene: TRBV28
clone size: NA
J gene: TRBJ2-5
CDR3 DNA: TGTGCCAGCAGTTGGGAGGGTGACAGGGGAGGGAGGGAGACCCAGTACTTC
CDR3 protein: CASSWEGDRGGRETQYF

D gene: TRBD2
V gene: TRBV27
clone size: NA
J gene: TRBJ2-1
CDR3 DNA: TGTGCCAGCAGCCCCGGACTAGCGGGAGTACCCTACTACAATGAGCAGTTCTTC
CDR3 protein: CASSPGLAGVPYYNEQFF

D gene: NA
V gene: TRBV7-9
clone size: once
J gene: TRBJ1-3
CDR3 DNA: TGTGCCAGCAGCTTATCGGGGAGGTTGACCATATATTTT
CDR3 protein: CASSLSGRLTIYF

D gene: NA
V gene: TRBV4-1
clone size: NA
J gene: TRBJ2-7
CDR3 DNA: TGCGCCAGCAGCCAAGAAGCAGGGATGGTTTCCTACGAGCAGTACTTC
CDR3 protein: CASSQEAGMVSYEQYF

D gene: TRBD1
V gene: TRBV18
clone size: NA
J gene: TRBJ1-1
CDR3 DNA: TGTGCCAGCTCACCGGGACAGGGGAATAGGGAAGCTTTCTTT
CDR3 protein: CASSPGQGNREAFF

D gene: NA
V gene: TRBV5-6
clone size: NA
J gene: TRBJ1-5
CDR3 DNA: TGTGCCCGATCCCCGGGACACCATAATCAGCCCCAGCATTTT
CDR3 protein: CARSPGHHNQPQHF

D gene: NA
V gene: TRBV2
clone size: NA
J gene: TRBJ2-7
CDR3 DNA: TGTGCCAGCAGTGAATGGGGTGGATCAGGGCTGAACTACGAGCAGTACTTC
CDR3 protein: CASSEWGGSGLNYEQYF